Following are 13 T cell receptor beta chains from one sample sequenced in a study of molecular identifiers for immune sequencing clone quantification. TCRdb recomputed calls from the PCR reads with MiXCR, one row per CDR3 protein. This sample yields about 640,000 distinct CDR3 sequences, of which about 20% are seen a single time; about 0.9% belongs to the top ten. The sample was naive CD8+ T cells from blood, with Jurkat cell RNA spiked in. Sample subset: FACS-sorted CD8+CD4-CCR7+CD45RA+ naive T cells. Every receptor here comes from a human donor in good health. Some libraries in this study had Jurkat cell RNA spiked in.

This clonotype was seen a few times. CDR3 in amino acids: CASSQDREGSYEQYF. As DNA, the CDR3 is TGCGCCAGCAGCCAAGATAGAGAGGGCTCCTACGAGCAGTACTTC. The chain links TRBV4-1 to TRBJ2-7; maybe TRBD2 (5 bases). The germline gives CDR1 MGHRA, CDR2 YSYEKL. The V end lost 0 bases, the J end lost 0 bases, and 9 bases lay between the germline ends. The CDR3 covers 15 residues.

This clonotype was recorded at least ten times. The chain combines TRBV12-3 or TRBV12-4 with TRBJ2-5; 9 positions match TRBD1. The CDR3 is 18 amino acids. After removal of 2 bases from V and 4 bases from J, the junction contained 14 bases not matched to a gene. Written as DNA, the CDR3 is TGTGCCAGCAGTTTAATCGGGACAGGGAAGGGGCTAGCAGAGACCCAGTACTTC. Translating gives CASSLIGTGKGLAETQYF.

This clonotype was observed at least ten times. This chain uses TRBV7-9 with TRBJ2-1; 10 nucleotides agree with TRBD2. The V gene's germline CDR1 is SEHNR and CDR2 FQNEAQ (reference sequence). V trimming: 8 bases; J trimming: 4 bases; junction bases outside the gene matches: 5. The CDR3 contains 14 residues. The CDR3 coding sequence is TGTGCCAGCCTGAGCGGGGGGGGATACAATGAGCAGTTCTTC. As protein: CASLSGGGYNEQFF.

This clonotype has at least ten counts. The chain is built from TRBV18 and TRBJ1-5; D uncertain. There are 14 residues in the CDR3. V dropped 0 bases and J dropped 0 bases, with 3 bases sitting between them. The germline V gene encodes CDR1 KGHSH and CDR2 LQKENI. The CDR3 DNA reads as TGTGCCAGCTCACCACCATATAGCAATCAGCCCCAGCATTTT. The encoded protein is CASSPPYSNQPQHF.

With respect to this clonotype: The junction departs from germline at one end; a sequencing error may be responsible. The J gene is TRBJ2-1, the V gene TRBV29-1; a possible D gene is TRBD2 (7 bases). The CDR3 is 17 residues long. CDR1 is SQVTM, CDR2 ANQGSEA, per germline. In DNA form, the CDR3 reads TGCAGCGTTGAAGACGGGGGGCGGACCAACTCCTACAATGAGCAGTCCTTC. Translation: CSVEDGGRTNSYNEQSF.

This clonotype was seen ten or more times. The gene calls are TRBV2 and TRBJ2-7; 8 positions agree with TRBD2. The J segment lost 3 bases and the V segment lost 2 bases, leaving 0 bases of the junction unmatched. This CDR3 spans 13 amino acids. Germline-derived CDR1 and CDR2 are SNHLY and FYNNEI. CDR3: CASSESGGYEQYF. The CDR3 nucleotides read TGTGCCAGCAGTGAAAGCGGGGGCTACGAGCAGTACTTC.

This clonotype was counted many times. For the CDR3, the DNA is TGTGCCAGCAGCCATGATCCCGGGACAGCGGCCTACGAGCAGTACTTC. This encodes CASSHDPGTAAYEQYF. J is TRBJ2-7 and V is TRBV4-2; TRBD1 aligns across 7 bases. V trimming: 3 bases; J trimming: 2 bases; junction bases outside the gene matches: 10. The CDR3 extends over 16 amino acids. CDR1 is LGHNA, CDR2 YNFKEQ, per germline.

This clonotype has a count of ten or more. The chain links TRBV15 to TRBJ2-3; the D gene is possibly TRBD2 (5 bases). There are 13 residues in the CDR3. Germline lookup yields CDR1 LNHNV and CDR2 YYDKDF (reference sequence). V lost 5 bases to trimming and J lost 6 bases, with 12 bases between them. The CDR3, as DNA: TGTGCCACCAGCCCGAGTAGGGAGGATACGCAGTATTTT. It translates to CATSPSREDTQYF.

This clonotype has a count of ten or more. The rearrangement joins TRBV6-6 to TRBJ1-1; D remains unclear. This CDR3 comprises 13 residues. V lost 3 bases and J lost 5, with 10 bases in between. The V gene's germline CDR1 is MNHNY and CDR2 SVGAGI (reference sequence). The CDR3 DNA reads as TGTGCCAGCAGTTATACCCGAACAACTGAAGCTTTCTTT. Translated, it gives CASSYTRTTEAFF.

This clonotype was observed at least ten times. The rearrangement links TRBV27 to TRBJ1-6; 8 bases match TRBD1. CDR3 length: 14 amino acids. Germline V gene lookup returns CDR1 MNHEY and CDR2 SMNVEV (reference sequence). The J segment lost 5 bases and the V segment lost 6 bases, leaving 3 bases of the junction unmatched. CDR3 residues: CASSRQGNNSPLHF. The CDR3 nucleotides are TGTGCCAGCAGCAGACAGGGGAATAATTCACCCCTCCACTTT.

This clonotype was recorded at least ten times. The V and J genes are TRBV20-1 and TRBJ2-7, with D perhaps given as TRBD1 or TRBD2 (5 bases each). Germline CDR1 DFQATT, CDR2 SNEGSKA (reference sequence). The CDR3 is 15 amino acids. The germline V and J ends were trimmed by 6 bases and 2 bases, with 20 bases remaining between them. The CDR3 is CSARLKGRVAYEQYF. DNA of the CDR3: TGCAGTGCCAGACTCAAGGGGCGGGTTGCCTACGAGCAGTACTTC.

This clonotype was counted at least ten times. The J gene is TRBJ1-6, the V gene TRBV27, with D perhaps matching TRBD1 (6 bases). This CDR3 contains 15 residues. Trimming stripped 5 bases from V and 3 bases from J, with 11 bases between. Germline CDR1 is MNHEY and CDR2 is SMNVEV (reference sequence). The CDR3 DNA reads as TGTGCCAGCAGTGAACCGGGACACTATAATTCACCCCTCCACTTT. This gives the protein CASSEPGHYNSPLHF.

At least ten counts were recorded for this clonotype. This chain links TRBV7-2 with TRBJ2-3; TRBD2 might be the D (6 bases). Per the germline V gene, CDR1 is SGHTA and CDR2 is FQGNSA. The CDR3 is made up of 14 amino acids. Trimming removed 5 bases at V and 6 bases at J, with 15 bases between. CDR3 in amino acids: CASSPDYPLDTQYF. The CDR3 DNA is TGTGCCAGCAGCCCGGACTACCCACTGGATACGCAGTATTTT.